Listed below are T cell receptor beta chains from one sample, sequenced in a study of siplizumab effects on memory and regulatory T cells. TCRdb's copy holds only in-frame clones and misses some; the assay was immunoSEQ multiplex PCR. The data contain around 100,000 clones, about 90% of them singletons. Material for sequencing was CD4+ T cells sorted from blood. Receptors originate from a human donor in good health. The CDR3 runs from the conserved cysteine through the conserved F or W. The D gene is left open where the match is weak. The listing skips clone size in some rows; elsewhere it reads once, few, many or a size class.

size: -; V: TRBV28; J: TRBJ2-2; D: TRBD1; CDR3: CASSPGTGTGELFF; DNA: TGTGCCAGCAGCCCCGGGACAGGGACCGGGGAGCTGTTTTTT
size: -; V: TRBV20-1; J: TRBJ1-2; D: -; CDR3: CSAKNYGYTF; DNA: TGCAGTGCAAAAAACTATGGCTACACCTTC
size: -; V: TRBV18; J: TRBJ2-2; D: -; CDR3: CASSPSGSGELFF; DNA: TGTGCCAGCTCACCCTCTGGGTCCGGGGAGCTGTTTTTT
size: once; V: TRBV5-1; J: TRBJ1-6; D: TRBD1; CDR3: CASRPGQGSSYNSPLHF; DNA: TGCGCCAGCCGACCGGGACAGGGGAGCTCCTATAATTCACCCCTCCACTTT
size: -; V: TRBV18; J: TRBJ1-4; D: -; CDR3: CASSPLAAATNEKLFF; DNA: TGTGCCAGCTCACCATTGGCGGCAGCAACTAATGAAAAACTGTTTTTT
size: -; V: TRBV10-3; J: TRBJ2-2; D: -; CDR3: CAISESGGTGELFF; DNA: TGTGCCATCAGTGAGAGTGGGGGGACCGGGGAGCTGTTTTTT
size: -; V: TRBV13; J: TRBJ2-3; D: -; CDR3: CASSLPGTDTQYF; DNA: TGTGCCAGCAGCTTACCAGGCACAGATACGCAGTATTTT
size: -; V: TRBV11-2; J: TRBJ2-3; D: TRBD2; CDR3: CASSPGLAGGPTDTQYF; DNA: TGTGCCAGCAGCCCCGGACTAGCGGGGGGGCCGACTGATACGCAGTATTTT
size: few; V: TRBV7-9; J: TRBJ1-2; D: -; CDR3: CASTLGGVSPF; DNA: TGTGCCAGCACCCTAGGGGGAGTTTCCCCCTTC
size: -; V: TRBV7-9; J: TRBJ2-3; D: -; CDR3: CASSLGTDYTDTQYF; DNA: TGTGCCAGCAGCTTAGGGACAGACTACACAGATACGCAGTATTTT
size: -; V: TRBV6-5; J: TRBJ1-4; D: -; CDR3: CASRRRRNPNEKLFF; DNA: TGTGCCAGCAGACGCCGACGGAACCCTAATGAAAAACTGTTTTTT
size: once; V: TRBV9; J: TRBJ1-5; D: -; CDR3: CASSVEEGQPQHF; DNA: TGTGCCAGCAGCGTAGAGGAGGGCCAGCCCCAGCATTTT
size: -; V: TRBV14; J: TRBJ2-7; D: -; CDR3: CASSQGGRTWAYEQYF; DNA: TGTGCCAGCAGCCAAGGGGGGAGGACATGGGCCTACGAGCAGTACTTC
size: -; V: TRBV19; J: TRBJ2-7; D: -; CDR3: CASSIEQGNSYEQYF; DNA: TGTGCCAGTAGTATAGAACAGGGAAACTCCTACGAGCAGTACTTC
size: once; V: TRBV5-1; J: TRBJ2-3; D: TRBD1; CDR3: CASMVGTGSRDTQYF; DNA: TGCGCCAGCATGGTTGGGACAGGGTCCAGAGATACGCAGTATTTT
size: once; V: TRBV11-2; J: TRBJ2-3; D: TRBD2; CDR3: CASSWASGGSTDTQYF; DNA: TGTGCCAGCAGCTGGGCTAGCGGGGGGAGCACAGATACGCAGTATTTT
size: -; V: TRBV12-5; J: TRBJ2-1; D: -; CDR3: CASGLPNTNEQFF; DNA: TGTGCTAGTGGTTTGCCCAATACGAATGAGCAGTTCTTC
size: -; V: TRBV4-1; J: TRBJ2-3; D: TRBD1; CDR3: CASSHDRASTDTQYF; DNA: TGCGCCAGCAGCCACGACAGGGCTAGCACAGATACGCAGTATTTT
size: -; V: TRBV6-1; J: TRBJ1-2; D: TRBD1; CDR3: CASSERTGDYTF; DNA: TGTGCCAGCAGTGAACGGACAGGGGACTACACCTTC
size: -; V: TRBV2; J: TRBJ2-3; D: -; CDR3: CASAPDTQYF; DNA: TGTGCCAGCGCTCCAGATACGCAGTATTTT
size: -; V: TRBV4-3; J: TRBJ1-2; D: -; CDR3: CASSQDLGQGRGYTF; DNA: TGCGCCAGCAGCCAAGATTTAGGCCAGGGTAGAGGCTACACCTTC